A selection of T cell receptor beta chains follows, all from one sample in a study of a mutant IDH1 vaccine in newly diagnosed glioma. Their antigens remain unidentified. Clones were sequenced by immunoSEQ multiplex PCR, and TCRdb holds only the in-frame ones, with some missing. The repertoire consists of some 25,000 clones, with 60% to 80% occurring once and the leading ten covering over 9%. This sample comprised PBMCs, obtained from a glioma patient whose treatment included an IDH1 peptide vaccine. Receptor source: a man aged 40-50 years with glioma. Both conserved end residues are part of each CDR3. The D gene is left open where the match is weak. Clone sizes are given selectively: once, few, many, or a class where the clone is expanded.

V gene	D gene	clone size	J gene	CDR3 DNA	CDR3 protein
TRBV2	NA	NA	TRBJ2-1	TGTGCCAGCTGGGGGCGGGAGACCTACAATGAGCAGTTCTTC	CASWGRETYNEQFF
TRBV19	TRBD1	NA	TRBJ1-4	TGTGCCAGTAGCGACCCCTCAGGACAGGGACGGGTTAATGAAAAACTGTTTTTT	CASSDPSGQGRVNEKLFF
TRBV27	NA	NA	TRBJ2-1	TGTGCCAGCATGTCAGGGAACCCCCCCTACAATGAGCAGTTCTTC	CASMSGNPPYNEQFF
TRBV7-9	NA	NA	TRBJ2-5	TGTGCCAGCAGCACCCGCATGGGGGCCCAAGAGACCCAGTACTTC	CASSTRMGAQETQYF
TRBV6-5	TRBD2	once	TRBJ2-1	TGTGCCAGCAGTTCACGAGCGGGACTGGCTTCGAATGAGCAGTTCTTC	CASSSRAGLASNEQFF
TRBV10-1	NA	NA	TRBJ2-1	TGCGCCAGCAGTGAGTCGGGTAGCGGCCTGGGTGAGCAGTTCTTC	CASSESGSGLGEQFF
TRBV15	NA	NA	TRBJ1-2	TGTGCCACCAGCAAGGGAGCTAACTATGGCTACACCTTC	CATSKGANYGYTF
TRBV10-1	NA	NA	TRBJ1-5	TGCGCCAGCAGTGCAGGGGACCAGCCCCAGCATTTT	CASSAGDQPQHF
TRBV9	NA	NA	TRBJ1-5	TGTGCCAGCAGCGTCGATTCGGGTAGCAATCAGCCCCAGCATTTT	CASSVDSGSNQPQHF
TRBV2	TRBD1	NA	TRBJ1-3	TGTGCCAGGGGACAGGTCTCTGGAAACACCATATATTTT	CARGQVSGNTIYF
TRBV2	NA	NA	TRBJ2-2	TGTGCCAGCAGTGAAGGCGTCGGGGAGCTGTTTTTT	CASSEGVGELFF
TRBV29-1	NA	NA	TRBJ2-3	TGCAGCGTTGAAAGCACAGATACGCAGTATTTT	CSVESTDTQYF
TRBV9	TRBD2	NA	TRBJ2-1	TGTGCCAGCAGCGTAGGAAGTAGCGGGAGAAATGAGCAGTTCTTC	CASSVGSSGRNEQFF
TRBV6-1	NA	few	TRBJ1-5	TGTGCCAGCAGTGTAGAAAGCAATCAGCCCCAGCATTTT	CASSVESNQPQHF
TRBV7-2	NA	once	TRBJ2-1	TGTGCCAGCACCCTAGCCGGTACAAGCTCCTACAATGAGCAGTTCTTC	CASTLAGTSSYNEQFF
TRBV19	TRBD2	NA	TRBJ2-3	TGTGCCACTAGCCTGGGACTAGCGGGAGATACGCAGTATTTT	CATSLGLAGDTQYF
TRBV7-8	TRBD1	NA	TRBJ2-1	TGTGCCAGCACCTTTACGTGGGGCACCGCGACAGGGAACAATGAGCAGTTCTTC	CASTFTWGTATGNNEQFF
TRBV4-1	TRBD2	NA	TRBJ2-5	TGCGCCAGCAGCCAAGATGGAAGCAGCGGGAGGGCCTTTGAGACCCAGTACTTC	CASSQDGSSGRAFETQYF
TRBV7-9	NA	NA	TRBJ1-5	TGTGCCAGCAGCGAGCGACAGGACAATCAGCCCCAGCATTTT	CASSERQDNQPQHF
TRBV6-1	TRBD1	NA	TRBJ1-1	TGTGCCAGCAGTGACATAAGGGGGCGCGCATTTGGAAAAACTGAAGCTTTCTTT	CASSDIRGRAFGKTEAFF
TRBV6-6	NA	NA	TRBJ1-5	TGTGCCAGCAGCCCAGCGGGACCACAAAATCAGCCCCAGCATTTT	CASSPAGPQNQPQHF
TRBV19	NA	few	TRBJ1-3	TGTGCCAGTATGGGCCGCATCTACAGCTCTGGAAACACCATATATTTT	CASMGRIYSSGNTIYF
TRBV11-3	TRBD1	NA	TRBJ2-2	TGTGCCAGCAGCCGCAACTCCGGAGGGACAGGGGCCGGGGAGCTGTTTTTT	CASSRNSGGTGAGELFF
TRBV5-1	TRBD2	once	TRBJ2-1	TGCGCCAGCAGCTTGGTGAGCGGGACGAGCTCCTACAATGAGCAGTTCTTC	CASSLVSGTSSYNEQFF
TRBV7-2	NA	NA	TRBJ2-6	TGTGCCAGCAGCCTAGACAAGTCTGGGGCCAACGTCCTGACTTTC	CASSLDKSGANVLTF
TRBV5-1	NA	NA	TRBJ2-4	TGCGCCAGCAGCTTGGGGGGCGCCCTCGACATTCAGTACTTC	CASSLGGALDIQYF
TRBV6-5	TRBD1	NA	TRBJ1-2	TGTGCCAGCGGACAGGGGGACTATGGCTACACCTTC	CASGQGDYGYTF